A selection of T cell receptor beta chains follows, all from one sample in a study of T cell responses to AZD1222 COVID-19 vaccine. Repertoires were generated with immunoSEQ multiplex PCR, while TCRdb's copy carries only in-frame clones and drops some. The sample carries about 120,000 clones, approximately 93% recorded once. Sequences were derived from peripheral blood, sampled on day 0 of AZD1222 vaccination. The receptors stem from an adult in good health. Both conserved end residues are part of each CDR3.

CDR3aa	j_gene	v_gene
CASSYGTQGTQYF	TRBJ2-5	TRBV6-5
CASSRGRAMNEQFF	TRBJ2-1	TRBV27
CASLELPYEQYF	TRBJ2-7	TRBV2
CASSPLGVPTRQYF	TRBJ2-7	TRBV5-8
CASSIAPTYEQYF	TRBJ2-7	TRBV19
CASSFSVAGELFF	TRBJ2-2	TRBV11-3
CASSPGQGGEKLFF	TRBJ1-4	TRBV18
CASSLVSPKGAKNIQYF	TRBJ2-4	TRBV28
CASSVGFSGRAQWNEQFF	TRBJ2-1	TRBV9
CACLAGVGEQYF	TRBJ2-7	TRBV30
CASSGTSTEAFF	TRBJ1-1	TRBV28
CASRLAATYNEQFF	TRBJ2-1	TRBV28
CASSSLHNEQFF	TRBJ2-1	TRBV7-9
CASSLGSGANVLTF	TRBJ2-6	TRBV5-1
CASSPGGVIEAFF	TRBJ1-1	TRBV18
CSVVWDTEAFF	TRBJ1-1	TRBV29-1
CASSHPQGTGNTIYF	TRBJ1-3	TRBV3-1/TRBV3-2
CASSQAGQGGYGYTF	TRBJ1-2	TRBV3-1/TRBV3-2
CASSLDFTDTQYF	TRBJ2-3	TRBV5-4
CASSQDFLREEFF	TRBJ2-1	TRBV14
CASSGLGTGGALNTEAFF	TRBJ1-1	TRBV19
CASRGVVTGELFF	TRBJ2-2	TRBV6-5
CASSEERSSTDTQYF	TRBJ2-3	TRBV6-1
CASSIGTHEQFF	TRBJ2-1	TRBV19
CASSLAPAGPSSYEQYF	TRBJ2-7	TRBV5-1
CASSLMQGWGEKQYF	TRBJ2-7	TRBV5-4
CASSFGYEQYF	TRBJ2-7	TRBV5-1
CASSPGTGVVHEQFF	TRBJ2-1	TRBV5-1
CASSFSGSRADTQYF	TRBJ2-3	TRBV7-9
CASRATVSYEQYF	TRBJ2-7	TRBV2
CASSLVVDNEQFF	TRBJ2-1	TRBV5-1
CASSQGGQIGGQYF	TRBJ2-7	TRBV4-1
CASSTGQHGYTF	TRBJ1-2	TRBV5-1
CAWSRPGLRAGELFF	TRBJ2-2	TRBV30
CASSHDQPQHF	TRBJ1-5	TRBV28
CASSLPPLYEKLFF	TRBJ1-4	TRBV27
CASRARDPDFYGYTF	TRBJ1-2	TRBV19